The rows below give T cell receptor beta chains drawn from one sample of a study of cytomegalovirus exposure and HLA in healthy donors. TCRdb's copy holds only in-frame clones and misses some; the assay was immunoSEQ multiplex PCR. The sample includes some 97,000 clones, around 80% of them seen just once. Sequenced sample: PBMCs. These receptors were collected from a female donor in good health and CMV-seropositive. Each CDR3 is given with its conserved first and last residue. A D gene is named only where the DNA matches it firmly. Expanded clones are given a class, and other clones once, few, many or no size at all.

>-|-|TRBJ1-5|TRBV27
TGTGCCAGCAGTTTGGGCCGAGCGGGGCCCCAGCCCCAGCATTTT
CASSLGRAGPQPQHF
>-|-|TRBJ1-1|TRBV5-6
TGTGCCAGCAGCTTGGCCCAGGGATTGAACACTGAAGCTTTCTTT
CASSLAQGLNTEAFF
>TRBD1|-|TRBJ2-2|TRBV19
TGTGCCAGTAGTATAGGGGACAGGACCGGGGAGCTGTTTTTT
CASSIGDRTGELFF
>-|-|TRBJ2-5|TRBV11-2
TGTGCCAGCAGCTTAGTGGGGCGAGTTGGACACCAAGAGACCCAGTACTTC
CASSLVGRVGHQETQYF
>-|-|TRBJ2-7|TRBV30
TGTGCCTGGGGGGCTGGGTACGAGCAGTACTTC
CAWGAGYEQYF
>-|once|TRBJ1-5|TRBV19
TGTGCCAGTAGAGGGGCAGGTGCTGATCAGCCCCAGCATTTT
CASRGAGADQPQHF
>-|-|TRBJ1-5|TRBV6-1
TGTGCCAGCAGTGAAGCCCAAGACAGCCGCAATCAGCCCCAGCATTTT
CASSEAQDSRNQPQHF
>TRBD1|-|TRBJ1-2|TRBV19
TGTGCCAGTAGTACCTCGGACAGGAGGGGCTACACCTTC
CASSTSDRRGYTF
>-|few|TRBJ1-5|TRBV7-6
TGTGCCAGCAGCCTTAATAGCAATCAGCCCCAGCATTTT
CASSLNSNQPQHF
>-|-|TRBJ2-7|TRBV5-1
TGCGCCAGCAGGGGGCAGGATCCCTACGAGCAGTACTTC
CASRGQDPYEQYF
>TRBD1|-|TRBJ1-2|TRBV11-2
TGTGCCAGCAGCTCTCGGACAGGGGCCAACTATGGCTACACCTTC
CASSSRTGANYGYTF
>-|-|TRBJ1-1|TRBV19
TGTGCCAGTAGTAGGCCTGGGTCGGCCACGGGCACTGAAGCTTTCTTT
CASSRPGSATGTEAFF
>TRBD2|few|TRBJ2-5|TRBV11-2
TGTGCCAGCAGGGGGGGGGATGCAGGTAGACAAGAGACCCAGTACTTC
CASRGGDAGRQETQYF
>TRBD1|-|TRBJ2-5|TRBV2
TGTGCCAGCAGTGAGACAGGGTCGTGGGAGACCCAGTACTTC
CASSETGSWETQYF
>-|-|TRBJ2-7|TRBV12-2
TGTGCAAGTCGCTTAGGCCAGGGGATAGGATACGAGCAGTACTTC
CASRLGQGIGYEQYF
>TRBD1|-|TRBJ1-1|TRBV5-1
TGCGCCAGCAGCCAGACAGGGTTGGAGAACACTGAAGCTTTCTTT
CASSQTGLENTEAFF
>-|-|TRBJ2-5|TRBV5-5
TGTGCCAGCAGCTTGAGCGAGACCCAGTACTTC
CASSLSETQYF
>TRBD2|-|TRBJ2-1|TRBV5-1
TGCGCCAGCAGCTTGGGGCCCGGACTAGCGGGACTGAATGAGCAGTTCTTC
CASSLGPGLAGLNEQFF
>TRBD2|few|TRBJ2-3|TRBV5-4
TGTGCCAGCAGCCGAGGACTAGCGGGGGTGGATACGCAGTATTTT
CASSRGLAGVDTQYF
>TRBD2|-|TRBJ2-5|TRBV29-1
TGCAGCGTCCCCGGGCCAGGGATGGGAGGGGAGACCCAGTACTTC
CSVPGPGMGGETQYF
>TRBD1|-|TRBJ2-2|TRBV7-2
TGTGCCAGCAGCTGGCTGAGACAGGGTGGGGAGCTGTTTTTT
CASSWLRQGGELFF
>-|-|TRBJ2-1|TRBV9
TGTGCCAGCAGCCCCCACTACGGGGGAGGCGGCAATGAGCAGTTCTTC
CASSPHYGGGGNEQFF
>-|-|TRBJ1-4|TRBV2
TGTGCCAGCAGTGACATGGGCGGGATTAGGAATGAAAAACTGTTTTTT
CASSDMGGIRNEKLFF
>TRBD1|-|TRBJ2-1|TRBV2
TGTGCCAGCAGGTCCGGGACGACAGGGTACAATGAGCAGTTCTTC
CASRSGTTGYNEQFF
>-|-|TRBJ1-4|TRBV5-1
TGCGCCAGCAGCTTGGAAGCAGGGAGGGAAAAACTGTTTTTT
CASSLEAGREKLFF
>TRBD1|-|TRBJ2-4|TRBV15
TGTGCCACCAGCAGAGATACGGCGTTACAGGGGGTAGCCAAAAACAGTCAGTACTTC
CATSRDTALQGVAKNSQYF
>-|few|TRBJ1-2|TRBV19
TGTGCCAGTAGTGCCCTCGGGACACCCGATAGTAACTATGGCTACACCTTC
CASSALGTPDSNYGYTF
>TRBD1|few|TRBJ1-1|TRBV10-3
TGTGCCATCAGCATTCAGGGACAGGGTAACACTGAAGCTTTCTTT
CAISIQGQGNTEAFF
>TRBD1|-|TRBJ2-6|TRBV9
TGTGCCAGCAGCGGCCCGGGACAGAAGAGCTCTGGGGCCAACGGCCTGACTTTC
CASSGPGQKSSGANGLTF
>TRBD1|-|TRBJ1-4|TRBV25-1
TGTGCCAGCAGGGTGAGGGGGCAGGGGGAAAGACTGTTTTTT
CASRVRGQGERLFF
>-|-|TRBJ2-1|TRBV12-5
TGTGCTAGTGGTTTGACCTTAGCGGAGTGGGGGTTCTTC
CASGLTLAEWGFF
>TRBD2|-|TRBJ2-1|TRBV5-1
TGCGCCAGCAGCTTGCGGACTAGCGGGAGGATCAACAATGAGCAGTTCTTC
CASSLRTSGRINNEQFF
>-|few|TRBJ2-2|TRBV14
TGTGCCAGCAGAGGCGGGATTAACACCGGGGAGCTGTTTTTT
CASRGGINTGELFF
>-|-|TRBJ1-1|TRBV27
TGTGCCAGCAGTTTACGAGATTTCAGGACTGAAGCTTTCTTT
CASSLRDFRTEAFF
>-|-|TRBJ2-7|TRBV4-1
TGCGCCAGCAGTGTGACAGATCTCTACGAGCAGTACTTC
CASSVTDLYEQYF
>-|once|TRBJ2-7|TRBV18
TGTGCCAGCTCGCCATCAGACTACGAGCAGTACTTC
CASSPSDYEQYF
>-|-|TRBJ2-7|TRBV7-2
TGTGCCAGCAGCCTTCATGAGGATAGCGAGCAGTACTTC
CASSLHEDSEQYF
>-|few|TRBJ1-2|TRBV5-1
TGCGCCAGCAGCTGGCGGCCTGCGAATGGCTATGGCTACACCTTC
CASSWRPANGYGYTF
>-|few|TRBJ1-2|TRBV2
TGTGCCAGCAGCCGGGGGGGATGGGGCTACACCTTC
CASSRGGWGYTF
>-|-|TRBJ2-2|TRBV7-2
TGTGCCAGCAGCTTACACAGCACCACCGGGGAGCTGTTTTTT
CASSLHSTTGELFF
>-|-|TRBJ1-1|TRBV5-4
TGTGCCAGCAGCTTCCGGGGTGCGAGGACTGAAGCTTTCTTT
CASSFRGARTEAFF
>-|-|TRBJ1-1|TRBV7-9
TGTGCCAGCAGCTTTGGCGGGGGCCTCTTGAACACTGAAGCTTTCTTT
CASSFGGGLLNTEAFF
>-|-|TRBJ1-1|TRBV30
TGTGCCTGGAGTCAGGGACACCTGAACACTGAAGCTTTCTTT
CAWSQGHLNTEAFF
>-|-|TRBJ1-6|TRBV7-6
TGTGCCAGCAGCCAATGGCCCCAGGGACAAGGCTCACCCCTCCACTTT
CASSQWPQGQGSPLHF
>TRBD2|-|TRBJ2-1|TRBV12-5
TGTGCTAGTGGTTTGGCTAGCGGGGGGCGGATTTATGAGCAGTTCTTC
CASGLASGGRIYEQFF
>TRBD2|few|TRBJ2-3|TRBV5-4
TGTGCCAGCAGCTTGGATCGGGCGGGAGGAGGGTTGGATACGCAGTATTTT
CASSLDRAGGGLDTQYF
>TRBD1|-|TRBJ1-1|TRBV18
TGTGCCAGCTCACCCGCGTGGGGACAGGGGCCGAACACTGAAGCTTTCTTT
CASSPAWGQGPNTEAFF
>TRBD1|-|TRBJ1-4|TRBV7-9
TGTGCCAGCAGCCGAAGACAGGGTTCAGGCTATGCAACTAATGAAAAACTGTTTTTT
CASSRRQGSGYATNEKLFF
>TRBD2|few|TRBJ2-3|TRBV11-2
TGTGCCAGCAGCGCCCGCGCGGGAGGGCCCGATACGCAGTATTTT
CASSARAGGPDTQYF
>TRBD1|-|TRBJ2-3|TRBV5-8
TGTGCCAGCAGCCACGCCAGGTACCAGGGGGCAGGGGATACGCAGTATTTT
CASSHARYQGAGDTQYF
>TRBD1|-|TRBJ2-2|TRBV14
TGTGCCAGCAGCCCACGGAACAGGGGGCGTTTCGGGGAGCTGTTTTTT
CASSPRNRGRFGELFF
>TRBD1|-|TRBJ1-1|TRBV7-9
TGTGCCAGCAGCTCCCGGACAGGGAACGCTGAAGCTTTCTTT
CASSSRTGNAEAFF
>TRBD2|-|TRBJ2-7|TRBV7-2
TGTGCCAGCAGCTTGGGGGGACTAGCGGGAGGAGCGCAGTACTTC
CASSLGGLAGGAQYF
>TRBD2|-|TRBJ2-1|TRBV4-1
TGCGCCAGCAGTTCTCTTAGCGGGAGGGCCAAATCCTACAATGAGCAGTTCTTC
CASSSLSGRAKSYNEQFF